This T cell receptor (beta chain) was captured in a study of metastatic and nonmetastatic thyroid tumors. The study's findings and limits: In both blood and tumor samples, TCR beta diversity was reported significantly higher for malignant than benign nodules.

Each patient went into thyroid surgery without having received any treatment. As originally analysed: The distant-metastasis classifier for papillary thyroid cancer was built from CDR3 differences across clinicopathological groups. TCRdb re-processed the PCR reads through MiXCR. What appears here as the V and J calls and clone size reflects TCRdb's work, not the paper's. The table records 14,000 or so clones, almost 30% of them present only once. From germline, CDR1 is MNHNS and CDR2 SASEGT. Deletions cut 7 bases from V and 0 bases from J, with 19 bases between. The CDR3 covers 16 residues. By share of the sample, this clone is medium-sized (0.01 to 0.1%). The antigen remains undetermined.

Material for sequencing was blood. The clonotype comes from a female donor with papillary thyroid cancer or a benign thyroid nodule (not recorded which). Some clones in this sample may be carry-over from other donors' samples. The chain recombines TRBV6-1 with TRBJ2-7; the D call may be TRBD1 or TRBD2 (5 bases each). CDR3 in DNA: TGTGCCAGCACGACGGCCGGGGCAGGGAGCTCCTACGAGCAGTACTTC. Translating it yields CASTTAGAGSSYEQYF.